This TCR beta chain was found in a study of early T cells in non-severe SARS-CoV-2 infection. Study as a whole: Investigators sequenced bulk RNA drawn from unsorted whole blood, and chains remained unpaired.

From germline, CDR1 is MNHNY and CDR2 SVGAGI (reference sequence). The CDR3 spans 16 residues. V trimming: 5 bases; J trimming: 0 bases; junction bases outside the gene matches: 6. Unique molecular identifiers tagged individual cDNA molecules. MiXCR, run by TCRdb on the 5' RACE reads, gives a single entry per CDR3 protein. Among 50,000 or so distinct CDR3 sequences listed, approximately 12% were seen once. Study results and caveats: Private and CD4 specificities were missed by VDJdb matching, which favored anti-spike CD8 responses.

A word on this clonotype: The antigen is unknown.

The origin of this receptor is an adult who was a healthcare worker with PCR-confirmed SARS-CoV-2 infection or an uninfected control (not recorded which). The chain carries TRBV6-6 and TRBJ2-1; TRBD1 aligns across 8 bases. The sequenced sample consisted of whole blood. The CDR3 loop is CASSPGQASSYNEQFF. The CDR3, as DNA: TGTGCCAGCAGTCCGGGACAGGCAAGCTCCTACAATGAGCAGTTCTTC.